The entry below gives a single T cell receptor (beta chain) sequence along with its context. Its antigen is not identified. This sample was included in a study of CD8+ T cells in alopecia areata. Reverse transcribed after extraction, RNA yielded cDNA as the sequencing template. Sequenced by immunoSEQ multiplex PCR; TCRdb stores in-frame clones only, minus some. The repertoire holds fewer than 250,000 clones, with 50% to 65% as singletons. Trimming cost V 5 bases and J 5 bases; bases outside gene matches: 5. The germline gives CDR1 MNHEY, CDR2 SVGAGI. This CDR3 is 14 amino acids long. Study outcomes and limitations: For lesional scalp, especially alopecia totalis/universalis, clonality was higher than in normal scalp.

The chain carries TRBV6-5 and TRBJ1-5; 8 bases line up with TRBD1. The source was CD4+ T cells sorted from blood, collected at week 0. This sequence originates from a human donor with alopecia areata. The CDR3 loop reads CASSNTGGYQPQHF. CDR3 DNA: TGTGCCAGCAGTAACACAGGGGGGTATCAGCCCCAGCATTTT.